Listed here are 31 T cell receptor beta chains from one sample, sequenced in a study of beta chain features in type 1 diabetes. Study-level findings and limits: For Type 1 diabetes patients, all four CD4+ subsets carried TCRB CDR3s that were moderately but significantly shorter.

What these receptors recognize is not known. Every bit of the isolated RNA underwent reverse transcription, so sequencing read expressed TCRB transcripts. Method: immunoSEQ multiplex PCR; TCRdb's copy keeps in-frame clones and lacks some. The table shows 95,000 to 150,000 clones, with roughly 17% occurring only once. Sequencing was carried out using central memory CD4+ T cells from blood. These receptors originate from a man aged 18 to 29 with type 1 diabetes.

V usage is TRBV7-3 and J usage is TRBJ2-5, with 10 bases lining up with TRBD1. The V and J ends lost 5 bases and 4 bases, in that order; junction bases with no gene match: 4. CDR1 SGHTA and CDR2 FQGTGA come from the germline V gene. CDR3 length: 14 amino acids. The CDR3 DNA reads as TGTGCCAGCAGCGATCGACAGGGGGCAGAGACCCAGTACTTC. It translates to CASSDRQGAETQYF.

This clone was observed a handful of times. This rearrangement joins TRBV5-1 to TRBJ1-1; D is ambiguous. With 0 bases removed from V and 7 bases from J, the gap between germline ends came to 7 bases. CDR1 SGHRS and CDR2 YFSETQ come from the germline V gene. This CDR3 is built from 12 residues. In DNA form, the CDR3 reads TGCGCCAGCAGCTTGGTTGAGGGTGAAGCTTTCTTT. Translating it yields CASSLVEGEAFF.

This clone was observed a few times. This chain joins TRBV28 and TRBJ1-6; 8 bases align to TRBD1. In germline, CDR1 is MDHEN, CDR2 SYDVKM. This CDR3 region has 14 residues. V shed 5 bases, J shed 7 bases, and the junction held 4 bases outside the gene matches. The CDR3 DNA reads as TGTGCCAGCAGTCCCGGGACAGGAAATTCACCCCTCCACTTT. Amino acids: CASSPGTGNSPLHF.

The chain is built from TRBV13 and TRBJ2-2; 10 positions match TRBD2. J gave up 4 bases and V 5 bases, and 7 bases lay outside the gene matches. Germline CDR1 PRHDT, CDR2 FYEKMQ (reference sequence). The CDR3 is 16 residues long. CDR3 nucleotides: TGTGCCAGCAGCCTTGGACTAGCGGTCAGCACCGGGGAGCTGTTTTTT. Translation: CASSLGLAVSTGELFF.

There are a few counts of this clone. The chain couples TRBV5-1 to TRBJ1-5; D possibly corresponds to TRBD1 (5 bases). V was shortened by 2 bases and J by 1 base, with 10 bases between the two germline ends. The CDR3 loop spans 15 amino acids. The germline CDR1 and CDR2 sequences are SGHRS and YFSETQ. The CDR3 region is CASSLAGISNQPQHF. Written as DNA, the CDR3 is TGCGCCAGCAGCTTAGCAGGGATAAGCAATCAGCCCCAGCATTTT.

In this sample, this clone turned up many times. The V gene is TRBV5-1, the J gene TRBJ2-1, with 10 nucleotides matching TRBD2. This CDR3 has 17 amino acids. Germline lookup yields CDR1 SGHRS and CDR2 YFSETQ. Unmatched junction bases numbered 10, after V lost 3 bases and J lost 4 bases. The CDR3 nucleotides read TGCGCCAGCAGCTCTAGCGGGAGTTTAGTTGGATACAATGAGCAGTTCTTC. Amino acids: CASSSSGSLVGYNEQFF.

This clone was found a few times. The V gene is TRBV5-6, the J gene TRBJ2-5; no reliable D call. Germline CDR1 is SGHDT and CDR2 is YYEEEE. Trimming took 4 bases from V and 1 from J, leaving 2 bases between them. The CDR3 spans 11 residues. The DNA for the CDR3 is TGTGCCAGCAGCCGCCAAGAGACCCAGTACTTC. This gives the protein CASSRQETQYF.

Many counts were recorded for this clone. This chain joins TRBV10-3 and TRBJ2-4, with TRBD2 as a possible D gene (5 bases). Trimming shortened V by 2 bases and J by 4 bases, and 15 bases separated the two germline ends. CDR3 size: 16 residues. CDR1 ENHRY and CDR2 SYGVKD come from the germline V gene. This CDR3 reads CAISEVPEGPKNIQYF. The CDR3 coding sequence is TGTGCCATCAGTGAGGTCCCCGAGGGCCCAAAAAACATTCAGTACTTC.

This clone turned up a few times. This chain uses TRBV5-1 with TRBJ2-7, with 11 bases lining up with TRBD2. V shed 4 bases and J 0 bases; nucleotides not matched to a gene: 9. Germline assignment: CDR1 SGHRS and CDR2 YFSETQ. This CDR3 has 17 residues. Written as DNA, the CDR3 is TGCGCCAGCAGCCGCGGGACTAGCGGTTCCCACTCCTACGAGCAGTACTTC. This translates into CASSRGTSGSHSYEQYF.

This rearrangement joins TRBV7-2 to TRBJ2-5; D is uncertain. Germline values: CDR1 SGHTA, CDR2 FQGNSA. The CDR3 is 16 amino acids. V shed 4 bases and J shed 2 bases, with 17 bases lying between them. CDR3 nucleotides: TGTGCCAGCAGCTCGAATACCCTTCGCGGACAAGAGACCCAGTACTTC. It is translated as CASSSNTLRGQETQYF.

This clone was seen a handful of times. The gene calls are TRBV2 and TRBJ1-5; D gene uncertain. The V and J ends lost 6 bases and 3 bases respectively, with 9 bases between them. CDR1 and CDR2 from the germline V gene are SNHLY and FYNNEI. This CDR3 is built from 13 residues. CDR3 protein: CASRDGFNQPQHF. DNA for the CDR3: TGTGCCAGCAGGGACGGCTTCAATCAGCCCCAGCATTTT.

In regard to this clone: The junction differs from germline at one of its ends, possibly a read error. This chain uses TRBV4-3 with TRBJ2-7; D possibly corresponds to TRBD2 (6 bases). The CDR3 runs to 11 residues. Germline lookup yields CDR1 LGHNA and CDR2 YSLEER. The CDR3 coding sequence is TGCGCCAGCAGCCTCAATGGCCCACTAGCTTTC. It codes for CASSLNGPLAF.

This clone was seen a few times. V usage is TRBV29-1 and J usage is TRBJ1-3; 7 positions agree with TRBD1. After removal of 7 bases from V and 2 bases from J, the junction contained 5 bases not matched to a gene. The V gene's germline CDR1 is SQVTM and CDR2 ANQGSEA. The length of the CDR3 is 13 residues. The CDR3 DNA reads as TGCAGCGCACGAACAGGGGCTGGAAACACCATATATTTT. Translation gives CSARTGAGNTIYF. Looking up the rest from reference TRBV29-1 and TRBJ1-3 gives the full variable domain: SAVISQKPSRDICQRGTSLTIQCQVDSQVTMMFWYRQQPGQSLTLIATANQGSEATYESGFVIDKFPISRPNLTFSTLTVSNMSPEDSSIYLCSARTGAGNTIYFGEGSWLTVV.

V gene TRBV2 combines with J gene TRBJ1-1; no firm D call. Trimming left V 9 bases short and J 3 bases short, with 17 bases between. This CDR3 spans 14 amino acids. Germline V gene sequence: CDR1 SNHLY, CDR2 FYNNEI. CDR3: CASEGPVRDTEAFF. In nucleotides, the CDR3 is TGTGCCAGTGAGGGTCCTGTGAGGGACACTGAAGCTTTCTTT.

The chain carries TRBV5-4 and TRBJ1-1; TRBD1 might be the D (5 bases). The V and J ends lost 4 bases and 0 bases respectively, with 13 bases between them. Germline assignment: CDR1 SGHNT and CDR2 YYREEE (reference sequence). The CDR3 runs 15 residues. CDR3: CASSAQGWMNTEAFF. CDR3 nucleotides: TGTGCCAGCAGCGCCCAGGGTTGGATGAACACTGAAGCTTTCTTT.

This clone has only a few counts. The chain employs TRBV6-6 and TRBJ2-7; the match to TRBD2 covers 11 bases. The V and J ends lost 5 bases and 0 bases, in that order; junction bases with no gene match: 3. This CDR3 is 15 amino acids long. Germline V gene lookup returns CDR1 MNHNY and CDR2 SVGAGI (reference sequence). This chain's CDR3 is CASSPGLAGSYEQYF. The DNA of the CDR3 is TGTGCCAGCAGTCCCGGACTAGCGGGCTCCTACGAGCAGTACTTC.

This clone was observed at least ten times. V gene TRBV2 combines with J gene TRBJ1-1, with D perhaps TRBD1 (5 bases). V was trimmed by 4 bases and J by 1 base, leaving 10 bases between them. Germline CDR1 SNHLY, CDR2 FYNNEI. This CDR3 contains 14 residues. CDR3 nucleotides: TGTGCCAGCAGTGGAGAGGGGTCGAACACTGAAGCTTTCTTT. Its translation: CASSGEGSNTEAFF.

The CDR3 reads CAWSVLGRGGETQYF. For the CDR3, the DNA is TGTGCCTGGAGTGTACTGGGCAGGGGAGGGGAGACCCAGTACTTC. The J gene is TRBJ2-5, the V gene TRBV30, with D possibly TRBD2 on 7 matching bases. V was shortened by 0 bases and J by 5 bases, with 16 bases between the two germline ends. The CDR3 runs to 15 residues. Germline lookup yields CDR1 GTSNPN and CDR2 SVGIG (reference sequence).

This clone occurred a few times. The chain recombines TRBV7-2 with TRBJ2-5, with D unresolved. This CDR3 has 14 amino acids. Germline CDR1 is SGHTA and CDR2 is FQGNSA. Trimming left V 1 base short and J 4 bases short, with 10 bases between. CDR3 in amino acids: CASSLVSGTETQYF. In DNA, the CDR3 is TGTGCCAGCAGCTTAGTCTCGGGCACAGAGACCCAGTACTTC.

This clone occurred a few times. This sequence joins TRBV30 and TRBJ2-2; D unclear. The CDR3 extends over 14 amino acids. The V end lost 2 bases, the J end lost 0 bases, and 7 bases lay between the germline ends. Germline-derived CDR1 and CDR2 are GTSNPN and SVGIG (reference sequence). The CDR3 loop is CAWSYAPNTGELFF. The CDR3 DNA is TGTGCCTGGAGTTACGCCCCGAACACCGGGGAGCTGTTTTTT.

In regard to this clone: This may be a read error: a much more frequent sequence differs by one nucleotide. The rearrangement uses TRBV7-2 and TRBJ2-1, with 12 bases matching TRBD2. The CDR3 covers 16 residues. Germline CDR1 and CDR2: SGHTA and FQGNSA. CDR3 DNA sequence: TGTTCCAGCAGCTTTTATTCTAGCGGGAGGGGCGATGAGCAGTTCTTC. Translated, it gives CSSSFYSSGRGDEQFF.

The chain carries TRBV15 and TRBJ2-1, with 7 bases lining up with TRBD2. V shed 3 bases, J shed 7 bases, and the junction held 9 bases outside the gene matches. Germline assignment: CDR1 LNHNV and CDR2 YYDKDF (reference sequence). The CDR3 spans 15 residues. This CDR3 reads CATSRTGTKGNEQFF. The DNA of the CDR3 is TGTGCCACCAGCAGGACCGGGACTAAAGGGAATGAGCAGTTCTTC.

This clone was seen only a few times. This chain uses TRBV13 with TRBJ2-1; 7 positions agree with TRBD1. With V trimmed by 3 bases and J by 6 bases, 17 bases remained unmatched. Germline assignment: CDR1 PRHDT and CDR2 FYEKMQ (reference sequence). This CDR3 region has 18 residues. CDR3 loop: CASSFRWVGGGSGNEQFF. The CDR3 region has the DNA TGTGCCAGCAGCTTCCGCTGGGTAGGGGGCGGATCTGGCAATGAGCAGTTCTTC. Full variable domain (missing parts from reference TRBV13 and TRBJ2-1): AAGVIQSPRHLIKEKRETATLKCYPIPRHDTVYWYQQGPGQDPQFLISFYEKMQSDKGSIPDRFSAQQFSDYHSELNMSSLELGDSALYFCASSFRWVGGGSGNEQFFGPGTRLTVL.

The rearrangement uses TRBV29-1 and TRBJ1-2, with 7 bases lining up with TRBD1. The ends lost 7 bases at V and 2 bases at J; junction bases unmatched: 7. This CDR3 is built from 13 residues. The germline V gene has CDR1 SQVTM and CDR2 ANQGSEA. This chain's CDR3 is CSADRDWNYGYTF. The CDR3 DNA follows: TGCAGCGCCGACAGGGACTGGAACTATGGCTACACCTTC.

This clone has a handful of counts. The chain joins TRBV7-2 to TRBJ1-2; D may be TRBD1 (5 bases). Trimming left V 5 bases short and J 2 bases short, with 9 bases between. The germline V gene encodes CDR1 SGHTA and CDR2 FQGNSA. There are 13 residues in the CDR3. CDR3 coding DNA: TGTGCCAGCAGCATGACAGCAAACTATGGCTACACCTTC. Its translation: CASSMTANYGYTF.

This clone turned up a few times. The V call is TRBV4-1, the J call TRBJ1-3; 9 bases are a match to TRBD1. The germline V gene has CDR1 MGHRA and CDR2 YSYEKL. The CDR3 has 16 amino acids. V dropped 1 base and J dropped 2; count of bases not matched to a gene: 3. The CDR3 nucleotides read TGCGCCAGCAGCCAAGTGACAGGGGGTACTGGAAACACCATATATTTT. Encoded protein: CASSQVTGGTGNTIYF.

V and J are TRBV15 and TRBJ2-3; tentative D call: TRBD1 (6 bases). Trimming removed 0 bases at V and 2 bases at J, with 18 bases between. Germline V gene data show CDR1 as LNHNV and CDR2 as YYDKDF (reference sequence). The CDR3 length is 18 residues. The CDR3 reads CATSREIRLDRHTDTQYF. The CDR3 region has the DNA TGTGCCACCAGCAGAGAGATTCGCCTCGACAGGCACACAGATACGCAGTATTTT.

The chain uses TRBV4-3 and TRBJ1-4; TRBD1 matches 8 bases. V shed 4 bases and J 3 bases; nucleotides not matched to a gene: 4. The CDR3 is 15 residues long. The germline CDR1 and CDR2 sequences are LGHNA and YSLEER. Here the CDR3 reads CASSRGQGPNEKLFF. CDR3 DNA: TGCGCCAGCAGCCGCGGACAGGGACCTAATGAAAAACTGTTTTTT.

This clone came up a few times. The chain joins TRBV5-1 to TRBJ2-3, with 7 bases lining up with TRBD2. This CDR3 has 15 residues. The junction had 8 bases not matched to a gene; V was cut back by 3 bases and J by 4 bases. Germline V CDR1 and CDR2: SGHRS, YFSETQ. CDR3 loop: CASSSSGGVADTQYF. The CDR3 bases are TGCGCCAGCAGCTCTTCGGGGGGTGTCGCAGATACGCAGTATTTT.

This clone has a handful of counts. CDR3: CASSRDRNQPQHF. The CDR3 DNA reads as TGTGCCAGCAGCCGGGACAGGAATCAGCCCCAGCATTTT. The chain employs TRBV25-1 and TRBJ1-5; TRBD1 agrees at 8 bases. Germline loops: CDR1 MGHDK, CDR2 SYGVNS. There are 13 residues in the CDR3. Germline trimming cut 6 bases from V and 4 bases from J; bases unmatched to any gene: 2. Supplemented by reference TRBV25-1 and TRBJ1-5, the full variable domain reads EADIYQTPRYLVIGTGKKITLECSQTMGHDKMYWYQQDPGMELHLIHYSYGVNSTEKGDLSSESTVSRIRTEHFPLTLESARPSHTSQYLCASSRDRNQPQHFGDGTRLSIL.

This rearrangement joins TRBV1 to TRBJ1-2; TRBD1 is the table's D call and was not checked against the DNA. TRBV1 has pseudogene status. This CDR3 is 14 amino acids long. The CDR3 protein is CTSSPITGEEGYTF. The CDR3 nucleotides read TGCACCAGCAGCCCCATTACAGGGGAAGAAGGCTACACCTTC.